The clone carrying this T cell receptor beta chain was counted a single time. What it binds is not known. The treatment is: roughly 18 received Ad26.COV2.S at low or high dose, single or two shots; about 5 received placebo; per-sample allocation not given. After the first vaccine or placebo injection, samples were drawn on day 63. TCRdb's copy holds only in-frame clones and misses some; the assay was immunoSEQ multiplex PCR. The table includes roughly 350,000 clones, about 88% detected once. The germline V gene encodes CDR1 MNHEY and CDR2 SVGAGI. This CDR3 region has 12 residues. V was cut by 11 bases and J by 4 bases, with 14 bases left in between. The sample belongs to a study of Ad26.COV2.S vaccination and SARS-CoV-2 variants. Findings of the study overall: Those who received vaccine or placebo ended up with similar non-spike TCR breadth.

The sequence was obtained from a person between 18 and 60 years old who received the Ad26.COV2.S COVID-19 vaccine or a placebo. The sequences come from peripheral blood, collected in a trial of Ad26.COV2.S vaccine versus placebo. The chain uses TRBV6-5 and TRBJ1-1, with D perhaps TRBD1 (6 bases). The CDR3 spells CALGRGITEAFF. The CDR3 DNA follows: TGTGCCCTCGGGAGGGGGATCACTGAAGCTTTCTTT.